One sample yielded the 27 T cell receptor beta chains listed below, sequenced in a study of graft-versus-host responses after intestinal transplantation. The antigens these receptors bind are not known. Assay: immunoSEQ multiplex PCR; the TCRdb copy retains only in-frame clones and omits some. The sample lists about 36,000 clones, approximately 95% occurring once. The material sequenced was unstimulated CD4+ T cells sorted from spleen or lymph node cells, taken before transplant. The source is a human donor who was the organ donor for an intestinal transplant.

V is TRBV4-2 and J is TRBJ1-5; the D is unclear. The CDR3 is 15 amino acids. With 0 bases removed from V and 4 bases from J, the gap between germline ends came to 10 bases. The germline gives CDR1 LGHNA, CDR2 YNFKEQ. The CDR3 coding sequence is TGTGCCAGCAGCCAAGAGGGATTGGTAAATCAGCCCCAGCATTTT. Translation gives CASSQEGLVNQPQHF.

V gene TRBV6-1 combines with J gene TRBJ1-5; D uncertain. Germline V gene data show CDR1 as MNHNS and CDR2 as SASEGT. CDR3 size: 14 residues. V was clipped by 3 bases and J by 6 bases, with 12 bases between them. The CDR3 nucleotides read TGTGCCAGCAGTGACCGGACGCGCGGTCAGCCCCAGCATTTT. Its protein is CASSDRTRGQPQHF.

This CDR3 is CASSVGTSTDTQYF. As DNA, the CDR3 is TGTGCCAGCAGCGTAGGGACTAGCACAGATACGCAGTATTTT. The rearrangement joins TRBV9 to TRBJ2-3; perhaps TRBD2 as D (5 bases). This CDR3 has 14 amino acids. The V end lost 0 bases, the J end lost 0 bases, and 5 bases lay between the germline ends. Per the germline V gene, CDR1 is SGDLS and CDR2 is YYNGEE.

CDR3 loop: CASSLIASGGQAPDTQYF. CDR3 nucleotides: TGTGCCAGCAGCTTGATCGCTAGCGGGGGGCAAGCCCCAGATACGCAGTATTTT. This rearrangement joins TRBV5-4 to TRBJ2-3, with 11 bases aligning to TRBD2. V shed 1 base, J shed 4 bases, and the junction held 11 bases outside the gene matches. This CDR3 has 18 amino acids. Germline V gene data show CDR1 as SGHNT and CDR2 as YYREEE (reference sequence).

This chain links TRBV5-1 with TRBJ2-3; TRBD2 matches at 8 bases. Germline assignment: CDR1 SGHRS and CDR2 YFSETQ. This CDR3 comprises 14 residues. After removal of 1 base from V and 6 bases from J, the junction contained 4 bases not matched to a gene. The CDR3 DNA sequence: TGCGCCAGCAGCTTGCCCGGGGGGGCCGATACGCAGTATTTT. It encodes CASSLPGGADTQYF.

The rearrangement uses TRBV6-6 and TRBJ2-3; 8 nucleotides agree with TRBD2. CDR1 and CDR2 from the germline V gene are MNHNY and SVGAGI (reference sequence). This CDR3 contains 15 residues. The junction had 10 bases not matched to a gene; V was cut back by 2 bases and J by 9 bases. The CDR3 loop reads CASSYPAGTGGTQYF. In nucleotides, the CDR3 is TGTGCCAGCAGTTACCCAGCGGGAACGGGGGGGACGCAGTATTTT.

This chain connects TRBV7-2 to TRBJ1-2, with D possibly matching TRBD1 (5 bases). The CDR3 runs to 14 residues. Trimming took 5 bases from V and 4 from J, leaving 14 bases between them. CDR1 and CDR2 from the germline V gene are SGHTA and FQGNSA. CDR3 region: CASSAGRGVYGYTF. The CDR3 DNA follows: TGTGCCAGCAGCGCCGGTCGGGGCGTCTATGGCTACACCTTC.

CDR3 amino acids: CASSEGPRVYEQYF. DNA of the CDR3: TGTGCCAGCAGCGAGGGCCCGAGGGTCTACGAGCAGTACTTC. The chain employs TRBV9 and TRBJ2-7, with D tentatively TRBD2 (5 bases). This CDR3 region has 14 residues. CDR1 and CDR2 from the germline V gene are SGDLS and YYNGEE. V was clipped by 3 bases and J by 3 bases, with 13 bases between them.

This clone was recorded once. The genes are TRBV4-3 and TRBJ2-7; no clear D gene. The CDR3 has 14 amino acids. Trimming removed 0 bases from V and 0 bases from J, with 6 bases in between. Per the germline V gene, CDR1 is LGHNA and CDR2 is YSLEER. The CDR3 loop is CASSQDLGSYEQYF. The CDR3 bases are TGCGCCAGCAGCCAAGATCTCGGCTCCTACGAGCAGTACTTC.

The chain is built from TRBV9 and TRBJ2-2; D not certain. V shed 0 bases and J shed 4 bases, with 7 bases lying between them. Germline V gives CDR1 SGDLS, CDR2 YYNGEE. CDR3 length: 14 residues. CDR3 in amino acids: CASSVDGFTGELFF. The DNA for the CDR3 is TGTGCCAGCAGCGTAGACGGATTCACCGGGGAGCTGTTTTTT. Combining the CDR3 with reference TRBV9 and TRBJ2-2 gives the whole variable domain DSGVTQTPKHLITATGQRVTLRCSPRSGDLSVYWYQQSLDQGLQFLIQYYNGEERAKGNILERFSAQQFPDLHSELNLSSLELGDSALYFCASSVDGFTGELFFGEGSRLTVL.

The gene calls are TRBV19 and TRBJ2-1; 7 bases match TRBD1. With 6 bases clipped from V and 4 bases from J, the junction kept 9 bases outside the gene matches. Germline V gene lookup returns CDR1 LNHDA and CDR2 SQIVND (reference sequence). The CDR3 extends over 15 amino acids. This CDR3 is CASSPDRDNYNEQFF. In DNA, the CDR3 is TGTGCCAGTAGCCCTGACAGGGATAATTACAATGAGCAGTTCTTC.

This clone was recorded only once. The chain has TRBV18 and TRBJ1-2; 7 bases match TRBD1. This CDR3 region has 13 residues. CDR1 KGHSH and CDR2 LQKENI come from the germline V gene. V was pared by 5 bases and J by 3 bases, with 3 bases of the junction left unmatched. CDR3 sequence (DNA): TGTGCCAGCTCATTCGGGACAGACTATGGCTACACCTTC. Amino acid sequence: CASSFGTDYGYTF.

V gene TRBV6-1 combines with J gene TRBJ1-1; no definite D call. This CDR3 spans 13 amino acids. Germline V lookup: CDR1 MNHNS, CDR2 SASEGT. V was shortened by 6 bases and J by 0 bases, with 8 bases between the two germline ends. The CDR3 spells CASSPTLNTEAFF. The CDR3 DNA reads TGTGCCAGCAGCCCCACCTTGAACACTGAAGCTTTCTTT.

The chain links TRBV13 to TRBJ2-7; TRBD1 might be the D (6 bases). Trimming shortened V by 2 bases and J by 3 bases, and 11 bases separated the two germline ends. The germline CDR1 and CDR2 sequences are PRHDT and FYEKMQ (reference sequence). This CDR3 spans 14 amino acids. CDR3 nucleotides: TGTGCCAGCAGCTTACGACAGGACCGCTACGAGCAGTACTTC. Residues: CASSLRQDRYEQYF.

The chain recombines TRBV29-1 with TRBJ1-1, with D perhaps TRBD1 (6 bases). Germline V gives CDR1 SQVTM, CDR2 ANQGSEA. This CDR3 has 15 residues. V gave up 4 bases and J gave up 0 bases, with 15 bases separating them. CDR3 sequence (DNA): TGCAGCGTTGTACCTTGGGGGCTCATGAACACTGAAGCTTTCTTT. Its translation: CSVVPWGLMNTEAFF. Variable domain in full (rest from reference TRBV29-1 and TRBJ1-1): SAVISQKPSRDICQRGTSLTIQCQVDSQVTMMFWYRQQPGQSLTLIATANQGSEATYESGFVIDKFPISRPNLTFSTLTVSNMSPEDSSIYLCSVVPWGLMNTEAFFGQGTRLTVV.

The rearrangement joins TRBV5-6 to TRBJ2-7; 8 bases align to TRBD2. There are 16 residues in the CDR3. Germline V gene lookup returns CDR1 SGHDT and CDR2 YYEEEE. V lost 4 bases and J lost 3; bases outside the gene matches: 12. The CDR3 sequence: CASSPPIRRGDYEQYF. The CDR3 nucleotides are TGTGCCAGCAGCCCCCCTATTAGGCGGGGGGACTACGAGCAGTACTTC.

The V gene is TRBV5-4, the J gene TRBJ2-5, with TRBD1 matching over 10 bases. Germline CDR1 reads SGHNT; CDR2 reads YYREEE (reference sequence). The CDR3 has 14 residues. V dropped 7 bases and J dropped 5; count of bases not matched to a gene: 8. The CDR3 DNA follows: TGTGCCAGCTCGGGACAGGGGCTGGGGGAGACCCAGTACTTC. This codes for CASSGQGLGETQYF.

This sequence joins TRBV29-1 and TRBJ1-1; D is uncertain. Trimming cost V 7 bases and J 4 bases, with 22 bases left between them. This CDR3 is built from 15 residues. Germline CDR1 is SQVTM and CDR2 is ANQGSEA. CDR3 sequence: CSGRLGSPRGTEAFF. The CDR3 DNA follows: TGCAGCGGCCGGCTGGGGTCCCCCCGGGGCACTGAAGCTTTCTTT.

The chain uses TRBV6-5 and TRBJ1-1, with 8 bases lining up with TRBD1. The V gene end was trimmed by 5 bases and the J gene end by 6 bases; junction bases not matched to a gene: 11. From germline, CDR1 is MNHEY and CDR2 SVGAGI. This CDR3 is 15 amino acids long. The CDR3 sequence is CASSPGQVVLPEAFF. The CDR3 DNA is TGTGCCAGCAGTCCGGGACAGGTGGTCCTCCCTGAAGCTTTCTTT.

V and J are TRBV28 and TRBJ1-2; D may be TRBD1 (5 bases). The CDR3 is 12 amino acids. Trimming removed 7 bases from V and 1 base from J, with 7 bases in between. From germline, CDR1 is MDHEN and CDR2 SYDVKM. CDR3 bases: TGTGCCAGCACGGGGGGTAACTATGGCTACACCTTC. This sequence encodes CASTGGNYGYTF.

V is TRBV6-5 and J is TRBJ1-3; D is unclear. V lost 7 bases and J lost 1, with 11 bases in between. Germline values: CDR1 MNHEY, CDR2 SVGAGI. This CDR3 region has 14 residues. CDR3 in DNA: TGTGCCAGCAACGACCCCGGGTCTGGAAACACCATATATTTT. Translating gives CASNDPGSGNTIYF.

This sequence joins TRBV15 and TRBJ1-1, with a possible D match to TRBD1 (6 bases). Germline-derived CDR1 and CDR2 are LNHNV and YYDKDF (reference sequence). Trimming left V 1 base short and J 5 bases short, with 11 bases between. The CDR3 length is 14 residues. CDR3 in DNA: TGTGCCACCAGCAGAGGCAACAGGGAAACTGAAGCTTTCTTT. This translates into CATSRGNRETEAFF.

The rearrangement uses TRBV9 and TRBJ2-1, with a possible D match to TRBD1 (5 bases). The CDR3 totals 13 residues. The V and J ends lost 2 bases and 4 bases respectively, with 7 bases between them. Germline values: CDR1 SGDLS, CDR2 YYNGEE. CDR3 sequence reads: CASSVTAYNEQFF. CDR3 sequence (DNA): TGTGCCAGCAGCGTGACAGCTTACAATGAGCAGTTCTTC.

CDR3 in amino acids: CASSKAEGGETELSSYEQYF. As DNA, the CDR3 is TGTGCCAGCAGCAAAGCCGAGGGGGGAGAAACAGAGTTGAGCTCCTACGAGCAGTACTTC. The chain has TRBV21-1 and TRBJ2-7. TRBV21-1 is a pseudogene locus. The CDR3 consists of 20 residues.

CDR3 protein: CASSASRDSYGYTF. CDR3 nucleotide sequence: TGTGCCAGCAGTGCTTCCAGGGACAGCTATGGCTACACCTTC. The chain uses TRBV2 and TRBJ1-2; TRBD1 aligns across 7 bases. V lost 4 bases, J lost 4 bases, and 6 bases stayed unmatched. Per the germline V gene, CDR1 is SNHLY and CDR2 is FYNNEI. The CDR3 runs 14 residues.

This sequence joins TRBV10-3 and TRBJ2-3; 10 bases are shared with TRBD2. V trimming: 3 bases; J trimming: 2 bases; junction bases outside the gene matches: 2. The CDR3 has 15 amino acids. Germline CDR1 and CDR2: ENHRY and SYGVKD. CDR3 nucleotides: TGTGCCATCAGTGACGGACTAGCGGTCACAGATACGCAGTATTTT. Translation: CAISDGLAVTDTQYF.

The chain couples TRBV7-2 to TRBJ1-1; D is ambiguous. V was trimmed by 5 bases and J by 6 bases, leaving 10 bases between them. The germline V gene encodes CDR1 SGHTA and CDR2 FQGNSA. The CDR3 runs 12 residues. In nucleotides, the CDR3 is TGTGCCAGCAGCCGAAGGGAGGCTGAAGCTTTCTTT. Translation: CASSRREAEAFF.